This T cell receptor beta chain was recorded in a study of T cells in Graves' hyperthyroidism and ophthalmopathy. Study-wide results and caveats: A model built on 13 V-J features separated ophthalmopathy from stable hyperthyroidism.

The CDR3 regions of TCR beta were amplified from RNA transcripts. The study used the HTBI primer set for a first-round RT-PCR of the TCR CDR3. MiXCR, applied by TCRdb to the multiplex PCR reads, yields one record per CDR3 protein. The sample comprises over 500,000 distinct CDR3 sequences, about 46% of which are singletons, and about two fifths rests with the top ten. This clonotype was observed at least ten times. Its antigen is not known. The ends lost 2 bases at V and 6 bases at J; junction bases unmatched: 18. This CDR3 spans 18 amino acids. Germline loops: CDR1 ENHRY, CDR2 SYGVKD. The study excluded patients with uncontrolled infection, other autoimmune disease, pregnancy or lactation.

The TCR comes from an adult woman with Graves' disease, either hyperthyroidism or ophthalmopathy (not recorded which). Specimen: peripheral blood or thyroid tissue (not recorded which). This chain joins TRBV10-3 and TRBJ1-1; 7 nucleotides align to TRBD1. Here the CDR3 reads CAISEGGGTELLRPEAFF. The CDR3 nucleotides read TGTGCCATCAGTGAGGGAGGGGGGACAGAACTTTTGAGACCTGAAGCTTTCTTT.